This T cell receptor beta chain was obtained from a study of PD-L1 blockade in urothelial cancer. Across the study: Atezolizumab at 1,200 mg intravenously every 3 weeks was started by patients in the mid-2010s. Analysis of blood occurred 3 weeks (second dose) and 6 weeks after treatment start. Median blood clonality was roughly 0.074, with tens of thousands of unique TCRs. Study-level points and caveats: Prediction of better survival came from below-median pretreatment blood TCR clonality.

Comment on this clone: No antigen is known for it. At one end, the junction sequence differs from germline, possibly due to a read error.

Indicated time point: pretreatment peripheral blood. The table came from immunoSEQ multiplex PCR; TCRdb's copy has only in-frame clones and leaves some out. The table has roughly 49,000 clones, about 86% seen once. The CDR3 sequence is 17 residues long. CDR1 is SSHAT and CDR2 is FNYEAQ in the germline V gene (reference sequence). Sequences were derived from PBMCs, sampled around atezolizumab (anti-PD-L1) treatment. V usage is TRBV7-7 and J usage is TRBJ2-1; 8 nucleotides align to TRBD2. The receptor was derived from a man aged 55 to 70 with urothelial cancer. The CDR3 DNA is TGTGCTAGCAGCTTAGCGGGGCGGCGGGGGGCCTACAATGAGCAGTTCTTC. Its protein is CASSLAGRRGAYNEQFF.